The next 3 T cell receptor beta chains were all read from a single sample in a study of PD-1 blockade in mismatch repair-deficient tumors. Sequenced by immunoSEQ multiplex PCR; TCRdb stores in-frame clones only, minus some. The sample includes about 51,000 clones, around 73% of them seen just once. The specimen was peripheral blood, collected 4 weeks after starting pembrolizumab. The receptors originated from an adult with mismatch repair-deficient cancer.

The J gene is TRBJ2-1, the V gene TRBV11-2; the D is unclear. The CDR3 length is 10 residues. V dropped 9 bases and J dropped 6 bases, with 6 bases sitting between them. Germline CDR1 SGHAT, CDR2 FQNNGV. CDR3 sequence reads: CASSINEQFF. The CDR3 DNA reads TGTGCCAGTTCAATCAATGAGCAGTTCTTC. Filled out from reference TRBV11-2 and TRBJ2-1, the complete variable domain reads EAGVAQSPRYKIIEKRQSVAFWCNPISGHATLYWYQQILGQGPKLLIQFQNNGVVDDSQLPKDRFSAERLKGVDSTLKIQPAKLEDSAVYLCASSINEQFFGPGTRLTVL.

V is TRBV9 and J is TRBJ2-7; no clear D. The V and J ends lost 0 bases and 7 bases respectively, with 17 bases between them. Germline V lookup: CDR1 SGDLS, CDR2 YYNGEE. There are 15 residues in the CDR3. The CDR3 DNA reads as TGTGCCAGCAGCGTAGACGGGCTATCTAATGGGGAGCAGTACTTC. This codes for CASSVDGLSNGEQYF.

This clone was seen a single time. V and J are TRBV10-2 and TRBJ2-3; D possibly corresponds to TRBD2 (5 bases). Germline V lookup: CDR1 WSHSY, CDR2 SAAADI. The length of the CDR3 is 16 residues. V lost 3 bases and J 2 bases, leaving 15 bases between the germline ends. In DNA form, the CDR3 reads TGCGCCAGCAGTGAAATGAGCGGATCCTCCACAGATACGCAGTATTTT. Translation gives CASSEMSGSSTDTQYF.